This T cell receptor (beta chain) comes out of a study of shared clonotypes between healthy human individuals. Findings of the study overall: Sorted-subset samples were not fully sequenced, rarefaction indicated.

About this clone itself: What it binds is unknown.

The ends were cut back, 0 bases at V and 1 base at J, with 13 bases in the middle. Germline CDR1 LNHNV, CDR2 YYDKDF (reference sequence). The CDR3 runs 16 residues. It was CD45RO-negative cells, positively selected for CCR7, that made up naive CD8 cells, with terminally differentiated effector memory CD45RA+ cells excluded. Clones were read by immunoSEQ multiplex PCR, and TCRdb kept only the in-frame ones, dropping some. Of more than 2 million clones in the sample, 80% to 95% are singletons; the top ten hold under 2%. The clonotype comes from a man between 18 and 29 years old in good health. Some clones in this sample may be carry-over from other donors' samples. The chain recombines TRBV15 with TRBJ2-7, with D possibly being TRBD1 (6 bases). Sequences were obtained from naive CD8+ T cells from PBMCs. CDR3 loop: CATSRDLGGVSYEQYF. Here the CDR3 DNA reads TGTGCCACCAGCAGAGATTTAGGGGGTGTATCCTACGAGCAGTACTTC.